This T cell receptor beta chain was sequenced in a study of shared clonotypes between healthy human individuals (dated by TCRdb to about 2020). Regarding the study in general: Three men and two women, aged 18 to 49 years, made up the cohort. Per donor, three plates each were used for CD4 naive and CD4 memory, two for CD8 naive, and one for CD8 memory. Blood TCR repertoires of five healthy adults were deeply sequenced to estimate repertoire size and the extent of clonotype sharing between individuals. Libraries were prepared and TCR repertoires were sequenced by different laboratories using diverse techniques, in order to increase sequencing depth and limit assay-specific biases. Each donor's leukapheresis produced roughly between roughly 0.85 and 10 billion PBMCs. The study at large found these results: Approximately 5% of naive CD4, 3.5% of naive CD8, about 2.1% of memory CD4, and more than 0.35% of memory CD8 clonotypes were shared across four donors. Higher generation probabilities were observed for clonotypes shared by all four sorted-subset donors than for non-shared clonotypes. Sampling was restricted to blood, and TCR repertoires in tissue are likely to differ from TCR repertoires in blood. Larger estimated clonotype richness was generally found for naive subsets than for memory subsets. Pairwise subsampling indicated that sequencing depth was expected to affect the degree of clonotype sharing among donors. Rarefaction of sorted-subset datasets indicated incomplete sequencing despite the large sequencing depth. Because the study included only a small number of donors, the genetic and exposure-history diversity represented was limited.

The donors were healthy, HIV-negative adults who had no recently reported acute infections or vaccinations. Every donor was a Caucasian adult living in Nashville, Tennessee, USA. CD4+ T cells were enriched through magnetic negative selection, after which naive cells were positively selected on CD45RA and the remaining negative fraction served as the memory subset. After blood collection by leukapheresis, PBMCs were isolated using Ficoll-Histopaque density gradient centrifugation and then cryopreserved in the vapor phase of liquid nitrogen. Analytical flow cytometry was used to check the purity and quantity of every magnetically sorted T cell population. Genomic DNA was isolated from every sorted fraction and measured by UV absorbance on a Nanodrop 2000c. As to this clone: Its binding antigen is unknown. No clone much larger than this one lies a single base away; base qualities are absent.

Inclusive of the bounding cysteine and phenylalanine, the CDR3 is 16 residues long. Of the read, only the CDR3 DNA is kept; its 48 bases are in frame from base 1. Trimming costs V 0 bases and J 5 bases, and their ends lie 16 bases apart. CDR1 ENHRY and CDR2 SYGVKD are derived from the germline V gene. Using the deep immunoSEQ assay, TCR CDR3 regions were amplified from genomic DNA by multiplex PCR. For each cell subset, the extracted genomic DNA was distributed evenly across all wells of several immunoSEQ 96-well plates, and each plate served as one replicate. Each replicate PCR for sorted subsets received roughly 0.2 ug genomic DNA, equal to 30,000 or so T cell genomes. Purified libraries were quantified with a Qubit 3.0 fluorometer, sized on a Bioanalyzer 2100, and re-quantified with the KAPA Library Quantification kit. Every immunoSEQ 96-well plate was sequenced on a dedicated single-read 150-cycle Illumina NextSeq 550 flow cell. Regarding the original processing steps: Because the immunoSEQ output held only junctional sequences and lacked quality scores, the filtering could not match the filtering applied to full-length reads. To assign V/J genes and CDR3, sequences were annotated against IMGT germline references using PyIR, a Python wrapper for IgBLAST v1.9. Reads with weak V/J assignments (E-value above 1e-6), missing CDR3, stop codons, out-of-frame junctions, or ambiguous translated residues were removed. V3J clonotypes were defined by identical inferred V gene, J gene, and CDR3 amino acid sequence. Percentage overlap between repertoires was computed as shared unique clonotypes divided by the size of the smaller repertoire. Repertoire richness was assessed with RTK rarefaction, the Chao1 estimator, and Recon v2.1 estimates of unobserved clonotypes. OLGA was used to compute generation probabilities for all TCRbeta clonotypes that the gDNA method yielded from a handful of donors. TCRdb's version of the immuneACCESS table is confined to in-frame rearrangements and falls short of the full clone set. An unresolved V gene accounts for under half of the shortfall where checked; the remainder is of unknown origin. That table gives V, J and clone size, and the DNA gave D and trimming. The sample includes more than 2 million clones, with approximately 95% observed a single time. In total, the top ten clones hold 0.13% of the sample.

The specimen was naive CD4+ T cells sorted from blood. The cell subset or site tag for this specimen amounts to: CD45RA+ positively selected. The sequence derives from a man between 18 and 29 years old in good health. Recombination connected TRBV10-3 to TRBJ2-5; the best D guess is TRBD2, with 7 bases matching. The CDR3: CAISESETRGGETQYF. The DNA sequence follows: TGTGCCATCAGTGAGTCGGAGACTAGGGGGGGCGAGACCCAGTACTTC.